The sequence of this T cell receptor beta chain was determined in a study of CD8 T cells in ankylosing spondylitis. Molecular-barcoded quantitative 5'-RACE produced these TCR beta libraries. TCRdb itself ran the 5' RACE reads through MiXCR, one entry per CDR3 protein. The table has under 300,000 distinct CDR3 sequences, about 10% seen once. A few counts support this clonotype. Its antigen remains unidentified. Whole-study findings and limits: There was reportedly significant enrichment of clones that were disease-linked in matched ankylosing spondylitis synovial fluid. Peripheral blood samples showed relatively rare disease-linked clones, and these clones were CD8+. Typical of ankylosing spondylitis blood, it appeared, was a TCR beta motif of 7 or 8 highly homologous variants.

The CDR3 consists of 18 residues. J gave up 5 bases and V 6 bases, and 14 bases lay outside the gene matches. The germline V gene encodes CDR1 SGHAT and CDR2 FQNNGV. Sequencing input: blood, either unsorted or a sorted T cell fraction (not recorded which). The sequence derives from a male donor with ankylosing spondylitis or in good health (not recorded which). V and J are TRBV11-2 and TRBJ2-3; 13 bases fit TRBD2. The CDR3 nucleotides read TGTGCCAGCAGGAAACTAGCGGGGGGGCATGGAGTCGAAGATACGCAGTATTTT. Translated: CASRKLAGGHGVEDTQYF.